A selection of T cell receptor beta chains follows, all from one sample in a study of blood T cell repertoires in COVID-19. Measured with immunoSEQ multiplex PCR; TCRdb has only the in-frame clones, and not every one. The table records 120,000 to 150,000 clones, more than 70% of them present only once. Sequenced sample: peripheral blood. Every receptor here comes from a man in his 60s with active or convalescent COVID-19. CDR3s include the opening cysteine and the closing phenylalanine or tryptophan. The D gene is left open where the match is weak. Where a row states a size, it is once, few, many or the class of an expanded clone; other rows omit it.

cdr3_nt: TGCGCCAGCAGCCAAGGAGCGGGGGGGAATCAGCCCCAGCATTTT
cdr3_aa: CASSQGAGGNQPQHF
v_call: TRBV4-1
clone_size: .
j_call: TRBJ1-5
d_call: .

cdr3_nt: TGTGCCAGTAGTATGTGGGGGGAAACTGAAGCTTTCTTT
cdr3_aa: CASSMWGETEAFF
v_call: TRBV19
clone_size: once
j_call: TRBJ1-1
d_call: .

cdr3_nt: TGCGCCAGCAGCCAAAGCCTAGCGGGAGTAGAGACCCAGTACTTC
cdr3_aa: CASSQSLAGVETQYF
v_call: TRBV4-3
clone_size: .
j_call: TRBJ2-5
d_call: TRBD2

cdr3_nt: TGTGCCAGCAGTTTAGTTCGGAGCGGGGGTATCTACGAGCAGTACTTC
cdr3_aa: CASSLVRSGGIYEQYF
v_call: TRBV28
clone_size: .
j_call: TRBJ2-7
d_call: TRBD2

cdr3_nt: TGCGCCAGCAGCCAGCCGGGACAGGGGGCAGGTGGGGAGACCCAGTACTTC
cdr3_aa: CASSQPGQGAGGETQYF
v_call: TRBV4-1
clone_size: .
j_call: TRBJ2-5
d_call: TRBD1

cdr3_nt: TGTGCCAGCAGTGAGCTTTTGGGGGGAGCTAACTATGGCTACACCTTC
cdr3_aa: CASSELLGGANYGYTF
v_call: TRBV2
clone_size: .
j_call: TRBJ1-2
d_call: .

cdr3_nt: TGCAGCGTAATGACAGATTGGAAGCCCCTAAACACCGGGGAGCTGTTTTTT
cdr3_aa: CSVMTDWKPLNTGELFF
v_call: TRBV29-1
clone_size: .
j_call: TRBJ2-2
d_call: .

cdr3_nt: TGTGCCAGCAGCTTGGCCTACGGACGGGGAAATAGCAATCAGCCCCAGCATTTT
cdr3_aa: CASSLAYGRGNSNQPQHF
v_call: TRBV7-8
clone_size: .
j_call: TRBJ1-5
d_call: .

cdr3_nt: TGTGCCAGCAGCTTCTTGGGAAGGGGGAACACTGAAGCTTTCTTT
cdr3_aa: CASSFLGRGNTEAFF
v_call: TRBV27
clone_size: .
j_call: TRBJ1-1
d_call: .

cdr3_nt: TGCAGTGCTAGTCTACAGGGAAGTGGCAATCAGCCCCAGCATTTT
cdr3_aa: CSASLQGSGNQPQHF
v_call: TRBV20-1
clone_size: .
j_call: TRBJ1-5
d_call: .

cdr3_nt: TGTGCCAGCTGTTTAAGGGGTTCCAACAACATTCAGTACTTC
cdr3_aa: CASCLRGSNNIQYF
v_call: TRBV6-5
clone_size: once
j_call: TRBJ2-4
d_call: .

cdr3_nt: TGCGCCAGCAGCCAAACTAGCGGGAGGGATTATGAGCAGTTCTTC
cdr3_aa: CASSQTSGRDYEQFF
v_call: TRBV4-3
clone_size: few
j_call: TRBJ2-1
d_call: TRBD2

cdr3_nt: TGTGCCACCAGTGAGAATCTAGCGGGAGGTGGTGAGCAGTACTTC
cdr3_aa: CATSENLAGGGEQYF
v_call: TRBV24-1
clone_size: .
j_call: TRBJ2-7
d_call: TRBD2

cdr3_nt: TGTGCCAGTGGGAGGGCCGGGCACCAGTACTTC
cdr3_aa: CASGRAGHQYF
v_call: TRBV6-5
clone_size: once
j_call: TRBJ2-5
d_call: TRBD2

cdr3_nt: TGCGCCAGCAGCCCTGGGACAGGGCGAGGCTACACCTTC
cdr3_aa: CASSPGTGRGYTF
v_call: TRBV5-1
clone_size: .
j_call: TRBJ1-2
d_call: TRBD1

cdr3_nt: TGTGCCAGCTCAGTGAGGGGGCGGGACACTGAAGCTTTCTTT
cdr3_aa: CASSVRGRDTEAFF
v_call: TRBV18
clone_size: .
j_call: TRBJ1-1
d_call: TRBD1

cdr3_nt: TGTGCCAGCAGCTTCCAGAGGCAAACACCTGAAGCTTTCTTT
cdr3_aa: CASSFQRQTPEAFF
v_call: TRBV7-2
clone_size: .
j_call: TRBJ1-1
d_call: .

cdr3_nt: TGTGCCAGCAGAAACCCGGGTAATGAAAAACTGTTTTTT
cdr3_aa: CASRNPGNEKLFF
v_call: TRBV3-1/TRBV3-2
clone_size: .
j_call: TRBJ1-4
d_call: .

cdr3_nt: TGTGCCACCAGCGGCTACAGGGGCGAGCAGTACTTC
cdr3_aa: CATSGYRGEQYF
v_call: TRBV15
clone_size: .
j_call: TRBJ2-7
d_call: TRBD1

cdr3_nt: TGTGCCAGCAGCTTAGCGCGGGGGGGCGCGGACGAGCAGTACTTC
cdr3_aa: CASSLARGGADEQYF
v_call: TRBV7-8
clone_size: many
j_call: TRBJ2-7
d_call: TRBD2

cdr3_nt: TGTGCCAGCTCCTTGACAGGAGCAGCTACCGGGGAGCTGTTTTTT
cdr3_aa: CASSLTGAATGELFF
v_call: TRBV5-6
clone_size: few
j_call: TRBJ2-2
d_call: .

cdr3_nt: TGTGCCAGTACGTATGGACAGCCTTACTCTGGAAACACCATATATTTT
cdr3_aa: CASTYGQPYSGNTIYF
v_call: TRBV19
clone_size: .
j_call: TRBJ1-3
d_call: .

cdr3_nt: TGTGCCAGCAGCAGGCCCCTAGGCGGGAGGGCCTATAATGAGCAGTTCTTC
cdr3_aa: CASSRPLGGRAYNEQFF
v_call: TRBV13
clone_size: .
j_call: TRBJ2-1
d_call: TRBD2

cdr3_nt: TGTGCCAGCAGCTTAAGGGGCGGGGCCACAGATACGCAGTATTTT
cdr3_aa: CASSLRGGATDTQYF
v_call: TRBV7-3
clone_size: few
j_call: TRBJ2-3
d_call: .

cdr3_nt: TGTGCCAGTAGTATGTGGGCCCATAGCAATCAGCCCCAGCATTTT
cdr3_aa: CASSMWAHSNQPQHF
v_call: TRBV19
clone_size: once
j_call: TRBJ1-5
d_call: .

cdr3_nt: TGTGCCAGCAGTTGGCCTCCTGACACTGAAGCTTTCTTT
cdr3_aa: CASSWPPDTEAFF
v_call: TRBV28
clone_size: .
j_call: TRBJ1-1
d_call: .

cdr3_nt: TGTGCCAGCTCACCTCTATCAGGGATCAATTGGGACACTGAAGCTTTCTTT
cdr3_aa: CASSPLSGINWDTEAFF
v_call: TRBV18
clone_size: .
j_call: TRBJ1-1
d_call: .

cdr3_nt: TGCGCCAGCAGCTTGTTAGCGGGAGGTGGGGCCTACGAGCAGTACTTC
cdr3_aa: CASSLLAGGGAYEQYF
v_call: TRBV5-1
clone_size: .
j_call: TRBJ2-7
d_call: TRBD2

cdr3_nt: TGTGCCAGTAGTATAAATGGACAGTCCTACGAGCAGTACTTC
cdr3_aa: CASSINGQSYEQYF
v_call: TRBV19
clone_size: .
j_call: TRBJ2-7
d_call: .

cdr3_nt: TGTGCCAGCAGTGACTCGGGGCGGGAGGCGGGCCCCCCCGAGTTAGGAGTAATAGCAGATACGCAGTATTTT
cdr3_aa: CASSDSGREAGPPELGVIADTQYF
v_call: TRBV6-4
clone_size: .
j_call: TRBJ2-3
d_call: TRBD2

cdr3_nt: TGTGCCAGCAGTTCCGGGGGGGGCGCGTGGAATTCACCCCTCCACTTT
cdr3_aa: CASSSGGGAWNSPLHF
v_call: TRBV28
clone_size: .
j_call: TRBJ1-6
d_call: .

cdr3_nt: TGTGCCAGCAGCCCAGGGACAGGGCGAGGATACGAGCAGTACTTC
cdr3_aa: CASSPGTGRGYEQYF
v_call: TRBV9
clone_size: .
j_call: TRBJ2-7
d_call: TRBD1

cdr3_nt: TGTGCCAGCAGGAGGAACACTGAAGCTTTCTTT
cdr3_aa: CASRRNTEAFF
v_call: TRBV6-6
clone_size: .
j_call: TRBJ1-1
d_call: .

cdr3_nt: TGCGCCAGCAGCAAGGTAGGGACAGGGGGCACTGAAGCTTTCTTT
cdr3_aa: CASSKVGTGGTEAFF
v_call: TRBV4-3
clone_size: .
j_call: TRBJ1-1
d_call: TRBD1

cdr3_nt: TGCGCCAGCAGCCAAGACTTAAGAGTCTACGAGCAGTACTTC
cdr3_aa: CASSQDLRVYEQYF
v_call: TRBV4-3
clone_size: .
j_call: TRBJ2-7
d_call: .

cdr3_nt: TGTGCCAGCCCTATGGCGGAGTCCTACGAGCAGTACTTC
cdr3_aa: CASPMAESYEQYF
v_call: TRBV28
clone_size: .
j_call: TRBJ2-7
d_call: .

cdr3_nt: TGCGCCAGCAGCCAAGGGGGGGGTTTAAGCTCCTACGAGCAGTACTTC
cdr3_aa: CASSQGGGLSSYEQYF
v_call: TRBV4-1
clone_size: .
j_call: TRBJ2-7
d_call: TRBD2

cdr3_nt: TGTGCCAGCAGCTTAGCGGATGCGGGAGGGATCGTCGAGCAGTACTTC
cdr3_aa: CASSLADAGGIVEQYF
v_call: TRBV7-6
clone_size: .
j_call: TRBJ2-7
d_call: TRBD2

cdr3_nt: TGCGCCAGCAGGCCGCGGGGTTTGGACCAAACTGATAATTCACCCCTCCACTTT
cdr3_aa: CASRPRGLDQTDNSPLHF
v_call: TRBV4-1
clone_size: .
j_call: TRBJ1-6
d_call: .

cdr3_nt: TGTGCCAGCAGCCCTAGGGGTGGCAGCTATAATTCACCCCTCCACTTT
cdr3_aa: CASSPRGGSYNSPLHF
v_call: TRBV13
clone_size: .
j_call: TRBJ1-6
d_call: .

cdr3_nt: TGTGCCAGCAGTTCCACTACCCAGGGGTATAGCAATCAGCCCCAGCATTTT
cdr3_aa: CASSSTTQGYSNQPQHF
v_call: TRBV28
clone_size: .
j_call: TRBJ1-5
d_call: .

cdr3_nt: TGTGCCAGCAGTTTGTCGGGTTCTGGAAACACCATATATTTT
cdr3_aa: CASSLSGSGNTIYF
v_call: TRBV28
clone_size: .
j_call: TRBJ1-3
d_call: .